The 13 T cell receptor beta chains presented below share a single source sample, sequenced in a study of T cells in Graves' hyperthyroidism and ophthalmopathy. RNA transcripts gave rise to amplified TCR beta CDR3 regions. A first-round RT-PCR of the TCR CDR3 used the HTBI primer set. MiXCR, run by TCRdb on the multiplex PCR reads, gives a single entry per CDR3 protein. This table holds hundreds of thousands of distinct CDR3 sequences, approximately 24% found once. Sequenced input: blood. The receptors were gathered from a woman aged 25 to 39 with Graves' ophthalmopathy.

Points on this clonotype: This may stem from a read error, because a much larger clone lies one nucleotide away. The V gene is TRBV30, the J gene TRBJ1-1, with D possibly TRBD1 on 5 matching bases. The CDR3 sequence is 12 residues long. From germline, CDR1 is GTSNPN and CDR2 SVGIG (reference sequence). The CDR3 nucleotides are TGTGCCTGGGGAAACAGGAACACTGAAGCTTGCTTT. This codes for CAWGNRNTEACF.

This clonotype was detected ten times or more. The chain recombines TRBV15 with TRBJ1-5; 8 positions match TRBD1. Germline CDR1 reads LNHNV; CDR2 reads YYDKDF (reference sequence). V trimming: 1 base; J trimming: 5 bases; junction bases outside the gene matches: 10. There are 17 residues in the CDR3. The CDR3 here is CATSRVRGLGEDQPQHF. CDR3 coding DNA: TGTGCCACCAGCAGAGTCAGGGGGCTGGGGGAAGATCAGCCCCAGCATTTT.

The chain has TRBV24-1 and TRBJ2-5; D perhaps matches TRBD1 (6 bases). This CDR3 has 14 residues. The germline V and J ends were trimmed by 3 bases and 1 base, with 8 bases remaining between them. CDR1 and CDR2 from the germline V gene are KGHDR and SFDVKD. CDR3 sequence (DNA): TGTGCCACCAGTGATCGGGACACCCAAGAGACCCAGTACTTC. This encodes CATSDRDTQETQYF.

Concerning this clonotype itself: At one end, the junction sequence differs from germline, possibly due to a read error. CDR3 nucleotides: TGTGCCAGCAGTGAAGGTCACTGTCCTAACTATGTCTACACCTTC. The encoded protein is CASSEGHCPNYVYTF. The chain combines TRBV6-1 with TRBJ1-2; no clear D gene. The germline V gene encodes CDR1 MNHNS and CDR2 SASEGT. There are 15 residues in the CDR3.

In its sample, this clonotype was seen many times. V is TRBV5-1 and J is TRBJ2-7; D might be TRBD1 (5 bases). This CDR3 is built from 13 residues. The germline V gene encodes CDR1 SGHRS and CDR2 YFSETQ. Trimming removed 4 bases at V and 1 base at J, with 9 bases between. For the CDR3, the DNA is TGCGCCAGCAGCCCACAGGTTTCCTACGAGCAGTACTTC. Translating gives CASSPQVSYEQYF. The variable domain in full, completed from reference TRBV5-1 and TRBJ2-7, reads KAGVTQTPRYLIKTRGQQVTLSCSPISGHRSVSWYQQTPGQGLQFLFEYFSETQRNKGNFPGRFSGRQFSNSRSEMNVSTLELGDSALYLCASSPQVSYEQYFGPGTRLTVT.

This clonotype appeared a few times. This chain joins TRBV11-1 and TRBJ1-1, with a possible D match to TRBD1 (5 bases). CDR1 and CDR2 (germline): SGHAT, FQDESV (reference sequence). V dropped 0 bases and J dropped 4 bases, with 15 bases sitting between them. The CDR3 is 16 residues long. The chain's CDR3 is CASSLAPSGILTEAFF. In DNA form, the CDR3 reads TGTGCCAGCAGCTTAGCCCCCTCAGGGATTCTCACTGAAGCTTTCTTT.

The sample holds many counts of this clonotype. The J gene is TRBJ1-1, the V gene TRBV4-3; 9 bases align to TRBD1. There are 16 residues in the CDR3. Trimming took 3 bases from V and 1 from J; bases not matched to a gene: 6. Per the germline V gene, CDR1 is LGHNA and CDR2 is YSLEER. In DNA form, the CDR3 reads TGCGCCAGCAGCCAGGAGTGGGGACAGGGGAACACTGAAGCTTTCTTT. This codes for CASSQEWGQGNTEAFF.

This clonotype was seen more than once but under ten times. The chain links TRBV5-1 to TRBJ2-7; D is perhaps TRBD1 (6 bases). The CDR3 runs to 14 residues. Germline V lookup: CDR1 SGHRS, CDR2 YFSETQ. V shed 3 bases and J shed 5 bases, with 15 bases lying between them. The CDR3 region has the DNA TGCGCCAGCAGCTCGCCCAACAGGGTCCACGAGCAGTACTTC. Protein: CASSSPNRVHEQYF.

CDR3 sequence reads: CSAKEGSLNTEAFF. CDR3 nucleotide sequence: TGCAGTGCTAAAGAGGGGAGTCTGAACACTGAAGCTTTCTTT. The chain links TRBV20-1 to TRBJ1-1; tentatively, D is TRBD1 (5 bases). The CDR3 is 14 residues long. CDR1 and CDR2 (germline): DFQATT, SNEGSKA (reference sequence). Trimming removed 4 bases at V and 0 bases at J, with 12 bases between.

This clonotype has at least ten counts. The gene calls are TRBV2 and TRBJ2-2; the match to TRBD2 covers 13 bases. Trimming cost V 4 bases and J 7 bases; bases outside gene matches: 9. Germline lookup yields CDR1 SNHLY and CDR2 FYNNEI. This CDR3 comprises 17 residues. In DNA form, the CDR3 reads TGTGCCAGCAGTGGGGGACTAGCGGGGTCGATGGGCGGGGAGCTGTTTTTT. Protein product: CASSGGLAGSMGGELFF.

This clonotype was seen many times. The rearrangement joins TRBV6-5 to TRBJ1-3, with D hard to call. The CDR3 is 13 amino acids. Germline loops: CDR1 MNHEY, CDR2 SVGAGI. V lost 7 bases to trimming and J lost 3 bases, with 10 bases between them. The CDR3 region has the DNA TGTGCCAGCATTAGGGCCTTTGGAAACACCATATATTTT. It encodes CASIRAFGNTIYF.

This clonotype was counted many times. V is TRBV15 and J is TRBJ2-7; unclear D gene. V gave up 1 base and J gave up 7 bases, with 11 bases separating them. Germline V gives CDR1 LNHNV, CDR2 YYDKDF (reference sequence). This CDR3 comprises 13 residues. CDR3 amino acids: CATSRGFWLEQYF. The CDR3 DNA reads as TGTGCCACCAGCAGAGGATTCTGGCTAGAGCAGTACTTC.

J is TRBJ1-1 and V is TRBV12-3 or TRBV12-4, with a possible D match to TRBD1 (6 bases). Trimming left V 3 bases short and J 8 bases short, with 16 bases between. CDR3 length: 14 residues. CDR3 loop: CASSLGAHSGEAFF. The CDR3 coding sequence is TGTGCCAGCAGTTTGGGGGCTCATTCGGGGGAAGCTTTCTTT.